The rows below give T cell receptor beta chains drawn from one sample of a study of blood T cell repertoires in COVID-19. The repertoire was sequenced with immunoSEQ multiplex PCR; TCRdb's copy has only in-frame clones and lacks some. The table includes about 190,000 clones, approximately 84% detected once. Input material: peripheral blood. All receptors come from a woman between 70 and 85 years old with active or convalescent COVID-19. The CDR3 runs from the conserved cysteine through the conserved F or W. The D gene is left open where the match is weak. Expanded clones are given a class, and other clones once, few, many or no size at all.

size: .; V: TRBV5-1; J: TRBJ2-1; D: TRBD2; DNA: TGCGCCAGCAGTCGTTCAGCGGGAGAGAGAGGCGAGCAGTTCTTC; CDR3: CASSRSAGERGEQFF
size: .; V: TRBV28; J: TRBJ1-4; D: TRBD1; DNA: TGTGCCAGCAGCCTTCCGGGACAGGGACATGAAAAACTGTTTTTT; CDR3: CASSLPGQGHEKLFF
size: .; V: TRBV6-5; J: TRBJ2-7; D: .; DNA: TGTGCCAGCAGACCCGGGACTCATTTCTACGAGCAGTACTTC; CDR3: CASRPGTHFYEQYF
size: .; V: TRBV2; J: TRBJ1-4; D: .; DNA: TGTGCCAGCACCCCGGAGACGACCGCAACTAATGAAAAACTGTTTTTT; CDR3: CASTPETTATNEKLFF
size: .; V: TRBV11-3; J: TRBJ2-2; D: .; DNA: TGTGCCAGCAGCTTAGTGGCGGGATCGAACACCGGGGAGCTGTTTTTT; CDR3: CASSLVAGSNTGELFF
size: .; V: TRBV19; J: TRBJ1-3; D: TRBD1; DNA: TGTGCCAGTAGCGACCGAGCAGGGGGGCCTGGAAACACCATATATTTT; CDR3: CASSDRAGGPGNTIYF
size: .; V: TRBV7-2; J: TRBJ2-7; D: .; DNA: TGTGCCAGCAGCTTATCTCAGCGCCGATCGGGGGAGTACTTC; CDR3: CASSLSQRRSGEYF
size: .; V: TRBV10-1; J: TRBJ1-5; D: TRBD1; DNA: TGCGCCAGCAGTGAGTGGGACAGAGAAAAGGGCAATCAGCCCCAGCATTTT; CDR3: CASSEWDREKGNQPQHF
size: .; V: TRBV5-1; J: TRBJ2-3; D: TRBD2; DNA: TGCGCCAGCAGCTTTCTAGCGGGAGGACACACAGATACGCAGTATTTT; CDR3: CASSFLAGGHTDTQYF
size: .; V: TRBV1; J: TRBJ2-2; D: .; DNA: TGCACCAGCAGCCAAGCTACCCCGGGACTACACCCCACCGGGGAGCTGTTTTTT; CDR3: CTSSQATPGLHPTGELFF
size: .; V: TRBV6-6; J: TRBJ2-3; D: TRBD2; DNA: TGTGCCAGCAGTCCTGACTATACGGTTATACGCAGGGAGGGCACGCAGTATTTT; CDR3: CASSPDYTVIRREGTQYF
size: .; V: TRBV5-4; J: TRBJ2-1; D: TRBD2; DNA: TGTGCCAGCAGCTTGGGTGGGACTAGCATTCCCCATGAGCAGTTCTTC; CDR3: CASSLGGTSIPHEQFF
size: .; V: TRBV5-1; J: TRBJ2-1; D: TRBD2; DNA: TGCGCCAGCAGCTTGGGACTAGCGGGAGATTTTAATGAGCAGTTCTTC; CDR3: CASSLGLAGDFNEQFF
size: .; V: TRBV14; J: TRBJ2-7; D: TRBD1; DNA: TGTGCCAGCAGCAAGACAGGGAGAGGGTCCTACGAGCAGTACTTC; CDR3: CASSKTGRGSYEQYF
size: .; V: TRBV27; J: TRBJ1-1; D: .; DNA: TGTGCCAGCAGTTTATCGGGATGGGGGGACACTGAAGCTTTCTTT; CDR3: CASSLSGWGDTEAFF
size: once; V: TRBV5-6; J: TRBJ1-2; D: TRBD1; DNA: TGTGCCAGCAGCTTACAGGGGGCGGACTATGGCTACACCTTC; CDR3: CASSLQGADYGYTF
size: .; V: TRBV3-1/TRBV3-2; J: TRBJ1-6; D: .; DNA: TGTGCCAGCAGCCAAAGGGACACCAGAAATTCACCCCTCCACTTT; CDR3: CASSQRDTRNSPLHF
size: .; V: TRBV5-5; J: TRBJ2-2; D: TRBD2; DNA: TGTGCCAGCAGCCCGGAAAGTCCGGGACTAGCGGGGAACACCGGGGAGCTGTTTTTT; CDR3: CASSPESPGLAGNTGELFF
size: .; V: TRBV6-5; J: TRBJ2-1; D: .; DNA: TGTGCCAGCAGATCCAGACAGACCCTTGACAATGAGCAGTTCTTC; CDR3: CASRSRQTLDNEQFF
size: .; V: TRBV19; J: TRBJ2-2; D: .; DNA: TGTGCCATCCTAGCAAAGAACACCGGGGAGCTGTTTTTT; CDR3: CAILAKNTGELFF
size: .; V: TRBV11-3; J: TRBJ2-3; D: TRBD2; DNA: TGTGCCAGCAGCTTAGGGGGAGCGGGAGGAGGAGATACGCAGTATTTT; CDR3: CASSLGGAGGGDTQYF
size: .; V: TRBV10-1; J: TRBJ2-4; D: TRBD2; DNA: TGCGCCAGCAGTGAGAGCCTAGCGGTCCCGGGGGTCATTCAGTACTTC; CDR3: CASSESLAVPGVIQYF
size: .; V: TRBV19; J: TRBJ2-2; D: .; DNA: TGTGCCAGTAACTTACTCGGGACCGGGGAGCTGTTTTTT; CDR3: CASNLLGTGELFF
size: .; V: TRBV6-5; J: TRBJ1-5; D: TRBD1; DNA: TGTGCCAGCAGTTATTTTGGAGGGGGCCAGCCCCAGCATTTT; CDR3: CASSYFGGGQPQHF
size: few; V: TRBV28; J: TRBJ1-2; D: .; DNA: TGTGCCAGCAGTTTGGATGGGGGGAGATACTATGGCTACACCTTC; CDR3: CASSLDGGRYYGYTF
size: .; V: TRBV5-5; J: TRBJ2-5; D: TRBD2; DNA: TGTGCCAGCAGCGTAACAGGACTAGCGATCAAAGAGACCCAGTACTTC; CDR3: CASSVTGLAIKETQYF
size: once; V: TRBV5-4; J: TRBJ2-1; D: .; DNA: TGTGCCAGCAGCTTGGAGGGGTTTAGGGCTCTCCCGTTCTTC; CDR3: CASSLEGFRALPFF
size: .; V: TRBV14; J: TRBJ2-5; D: .; DNA: TGTGCCAGCAGCCAAGACCAGGGGTACCAAGAGACCCAGTACTTC; CDR3: CASSQDQGYQETQYF
size: .; V: TRBV12-3/TRBV12-4; J: TRBJ1-1; D: .; DNA: TGTGCCAGCAGCCCCGAGAGGAACACTGAAGCTTTCTTT; CDR3: CASSPERNTEAFF
size: .; V: TRBV2; J: TRBJ2-5; D: TRBD2; DNA: TGTGCCAGCAGTGCCCCTACTAGCGGGAGACAGACCCAGTACTTC; CDR3: CASSAPTSGRQTQYF
size: .; V: TRBV2; J: TRBJ2-3; D: .; DNA: TGTGCCAGCAGTGTGGGCAGGGCAACAGATACGCAGTATTTT; CDR3: CASSVGRATDTQYF
size: .; V: TRBV12-3/TRBV12-4; J: TRBJ2-1; D: .; DNA: TGTGCCAGCACCCCGAGAGATGAGCAGTTCTTC; CDR3: CASTPRDEQFF
size: .; V: TRBV24-1; J: TRBJ2-2; D: .; DNA: TGTGCCACCAGTGATTTACACCCGACCGGGGAGCTGTTTTTT; CDR3: CATSDLHPTGELFF
size: .; V: TRBV19; J: TRBJ2-7; D: .; DNA: TGTGCCACTCCGGGCCGTGACAGACGTCCCGAGCAGTACTTC; CDR3: CATPGRDRRPEQYF
size: .; V: TRBV5-1; J: TRBJ1-2; D: .; DNA: TGCGCCAGCAGTTTAGACAGGTCCTATGGCTACACCTTC; CDR3: CASSLDRSYGYTF
size: .; V: TRBV28; J: TRBJ2-1; D: .; DNA: TGTGCCAGCCGCAGGACAGGGAATAGCGGGAGACCCGGCAATGAGCAGTTCTTC; CDR3: CASRRTGNSGRPGNEQFF
size: few; V: TRBV30; J: TRBJ1-1; D: TRBD1; DNA: TGTGCCTGGACTCGACAGGGGAACACTGAAGCTTTCTTT; CDR3: CAWTRQGNTEAFF
size: .; V: TRBV3-1/TRBV3-2; J: TRBJ2-5; D: .; DNA: TGTGCCAGCAGCCAAGGCGGGGCCAGCGGACTTGTTTGGACCCAGTACTTC; CDR3: CASSQGGASGLVWTQYF
size: .; V: TRBV4-2; J: TRBJ2-7; D: TRBD2; DNA: TGTGCCAGCAGCCAAGAATCCCGGACTAGCTTCTCCTACGAGCAGTACTTC; CDR3: CASSQESRTSFSYEQYF
size: .; V: TRBV19; J: TRBJ2-2; D: TRBD1; DNA: TGTGCCAGTAGTGGGGACAGGGGAGTCACCGGGGAGCTGTTTTTT; CDR3: CASSGDRGVTGELFF
size: .; V: TRBV19; J: TRBJ2-4; D: TRBD1; DNA: TGTGCCAGTACCGGCCCCCCCGACAGGGGCAAAAACATTCAGTACTTC; CDR3: CASTGPPDRGKNIQYF
size: .; V: TRBV5-1; J: TRBJ2-7; D: TRBD1; DNA: TGCGCCAGCAGCTCGGGACAGGGCAGCTACGAGCAGTACTTC; CDR3: CASSSGQGSYEQYF
size: .; V: TRBV10-1; J: TRBJ2-1; D: .; DNA: TGCGCCAGCCTCGATGCCGGTCCTGATAACAATGAGCAGTTCTTC; CDR3: CASLDAGPDNNEQFF
size: once; V: TRBV5-1; J: TRBJ2-6; D: .; DNA: TGCGCCAGCAGCCGCGAGGCAGGGGCCAACGTCCTGACTTTC; CDR3: CASSREAGANVLTF
size: .; V: TRBV12-3/TRBV12-4; J: TRBJ1-3; D: .; DNA: TGTGCCACCGCTGAGAGCTCTGGAAACACCATATATTTT; CDR3: CATAESSGNTIYF
size: .; V: TRBV4-2; J: TRBJ1-3; D: TRBD1; DNA: TGTGCCAGCAGCCAGGACAGGGGGACTGGAAACACCATATATTTT; CDR3: CASSQDRGTGNTIYF
size: once; V: TRBV4-2; J: TRBJ1-3; D: .; DNA: TGTGCCAGCAGCCTGACCGGGACACAAGACACCATATATTTT; CDR3: CASSLTGTQDTIYF
size: .; V: TRBV30; J: TRBJ2-1; D: TRBD2; DNA: TGTGCCTGGGCCGGGACTAGTTACAATGAGCAGTTCTTC; CDR3: CAWAGTSYNEQFF
size: .; V: TRBV19; J: TRBJ2-3; D: TRBD2; DNA: TGTGCCAGTAGCCCGACGGGGGGGCGAACGCAGTATTTT; CDR3: CASSPTGGRTQYF
size: .; V: TRBV5-1; J: TRBJ2-3; D: .; DNA: TGCGCCAGCAGCCCTCTTGCGGGAACAAGCACAGATACGCAGTATTTT; CDR3: CASSPLAGTSTDTQYF